Presented here are 2 T cell receptor beta chains from one specimen sequenced in a study of shared clonotypes between healthy human individuals. Assay: immunoSEQ multiplex PCR; the TCRdb copy retains only in-frame clones and omits some. The sample lists 2 million or so clones; 95% were seen once. Material for sequencing was naive CD4+ T cells sorted from blood. The subset: CD45RA+ positively selected. The receptor source for this set is a young man in good health.

The chain combines TRBV19 with TRBJ2-3; TRBD2 agrees at 12 bases. Germline V gene lookup returns CDR1 LNHDA and CDR2 SQIVND (reference sequence). V was clipped by 5 bases and J by 3 bases; unmatched bases: 6. The CDR3 contains 16 residues. CDR3 bases: TGTGCCAGTAGTGAAACCGGGACTAGCGGGACAGATACGCAGTATTTT. Translating gives CASSETGTSGTDTQYF. Supplemented by reference TRBV19 and TRBJ2-3, the full variable domain reads DGGITQSPKYLFRKEGQNVTLSCEQNLNHDAMYWYRQDPGQGLRLIYYSQIVNDFQKGDIAEGYSVSREKKESFPLTVTSAQKNPTAFYLCASSETGTSGTDTQYFGPGTRLTVL.

The chain combines TRBV5-1 with TRBJ2-7, with 7 nucleotides matching TRBD1. Germline V gene lookup returns CDR1 SGHRS and CDR2 YFSETQ. The CDR3 runs to 14 residues. The V and J ends lost 1 base and 4 bases, in that order; junction bases with no gene match: 5. CDR3 DNA: TGCGCCAGCAGCTTGAGTCAGGGGGTTTACGAGCAGTACTTC. As protein: CASSLSQGVYEQYF.